This record covers a single T cell receptor beta chain. The antigen it recognizes is unknown. Base qualities are not recorded, but no much larger clone differs from it by a single base. The data were obtained in a study of beta chain features in type 1 diabetes (dated 2018 in TCRdb). Turning to the overall study: No differences in mean age, gender distribution, total cell number or subset yield were found between patients and healthy donors. Across all samples, around 99 million sorted cells were examined, and cell number per subset correlated strongly with RNA yield. Whereas all 28 donors provided naive and central memory subsets, regulatory and stem cell-like memory subsets were isolated from just 8 patients and about 8 healthy donors. The study compared TCRB repertoires of sorted circulating CD4+ T cell subsets between recently diagnosed type 1 diabetes patients and matched healthy donors. The paper's findings and limits, for the study overall: Type 1 diabetes patients showed a moderate but significant shortening of TCRB CDR3 length in all four CD4+ subsets. Patients with type 1 diabetes made fewer insertions and deleted more nucleotides at VDJ recombination sites, implying thymic rearrangement abnormalities. Sequencing cDNA rather than genomic DNA could over-represent highly expressing activated cells, although activation and CD3 levels did not differ between groups. Because small numbers of individuals were included in the HLA sub-analyses, any influence of HLA type on TCRB rearrangement was left unresolved. Naive, central memory and regulatory TCRB repertoires appeared more similar among patients than among healthy donors. PCR may preferentially amplify shorter templates, but because patient and control samples were amplified and corrected together, any resulting skew would affect both groups equally.

The CDR3 runs 14 residues from the cysteine to the phenylalanine. Only the CDR3 DNA stays, 42 bases, in frame from base 1. The junction shows trimming of 3 bases on V and 3 bases on J, and the gene matches do not reach 5 bases of it. The germline V gene encodes CDR1 GTSNPN and CDR2 SVGIG (reference sequence). Each donor gave one peripheral blood draw, averaging roughly 100 mL, which was collected into heparinised tubes. A BD FACSAria II and a panel including CD45RO, CCR7, CD25, CD127, CD95 and CD27 were used to sort naive, central memory, regulatory and stem cell-like memory CD4+ T cells. Purity was above 95% for every sorted population. PBMCs were isolated right away by Lymphoprep density gradient centrifugation and were stained directly, without culture. To minimize batch effects, samples were stained and sorted in pairs, one healthy donor with one patient per experiment. The entire isolated RNA was reverse transcribed using the High Capacity cDNA Reverse Transcription Kit, and thus expressed TCRB transcripts were sequenced. Deep immunoSEQ sequencing was applied to naive, central memory and regulatory T cell samples, giving an average of about 3.6 million total reads per sample. After sorted cells were lysed in RLT buffer, RNA was extracted with DNase-treated RNeasy Micro or Mini kits, with the choice depending on cell number. To prevent cross-contamination, every cell subset was processed on its own, while patient and healthy donor samples were processed together. The immunoSEQ multiplex PCR was used to amplify TCRB sequences from cDNA, generating 87-bp fragments that spanned the CDR3 region. Amplicons were sequenced on the Illumina HiSeq platform. The study's processing was this. Synthetic template baselines were used to correct PCR bias computationally, reads within Hamming distance 2 were collapsed together, and singletons that could not be merged were discarded. Reads were aligned against IMGT to assign V, D and J genes, CDR3 length and insertions or deletions at six rearrangement sites. Within each subset, clonotype counts were normalized to sorted cell number, and only after that were true diversity and Gini coefficients computed with the tcR R package. Repertoire sharing was quantified using the overlap coefficient calculated on TCRB nucleotide sequences. Out-of-frame TCRB sequences from naive cells were analyzed as a proxy for the pre-selection repertoire. What TCRdb holds here is the immuneACCESS table cut down to in-frame rearrangements. Part of the clones is not present; checked against another copy, under half of the missing clones reflect an unresolved V gene, and the others are unexplained. V, J and clone size are taken as reported in that table, and D and trimming were inferred from the DNA itself. The sample table lists roughly 450,000 clones, about 15% of them with a count of one. In total, the top ten clones hold about 0.04% of the sample.

The TCR was taken from a man aged 25 to 45 in good health. Sequenced input: naive CD4+ T cells from blood. Read against the paper, the sample's cell subset or site label means: true naive CD4+ T cells. Rearrangement joined TRBV30 to TRBJ1-2; TRBD1 matches 9 bases in the middle. The nucleotides read TGTGCCTGGAGACCGACAGGGGGTTACTATGGCTACACCTTC. It is translated as CAWRPTGGYYGYTF. Reference TRBV30 and TRBJ1-2 genes cover what lies past the CDR3, so the full variable domain is SQTIHQWPATLVQPVGSPLSLECTVEGTSNPNLYWYRQAAGRGLQLLFYSVGIGQISSEVPQNLSASRPQDRQFILSSKKLLLSDSGFYLCAWRPTGGYYGYTFGSGTRLTVV.